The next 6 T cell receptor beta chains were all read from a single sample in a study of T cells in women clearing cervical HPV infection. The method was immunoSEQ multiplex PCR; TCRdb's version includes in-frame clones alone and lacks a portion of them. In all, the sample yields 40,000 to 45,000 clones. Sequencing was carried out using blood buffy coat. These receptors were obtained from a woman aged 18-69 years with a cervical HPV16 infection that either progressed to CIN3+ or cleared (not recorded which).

The CDR3 spells CASSSARGILETQYF. The part of the CDR3 DNA that was read is TGTGCCAGCAGCTCCGCCCGGGGAATTTTAGAGACC. The V gene is TRBV7-6, the J gene TRBJ2-5; D is possibly TRBD2 (5 bases). The CDR3 end is not reached by the read, which stops 3 residues before it; the germline J gene fills it in. The CDR3 has 15 amino acids. Germline lookup yields CDR1 SGHVS and CDR2 FNYEAQ. Trimming removed 4 bases at V and 4 bases at J, with 16 bases between.

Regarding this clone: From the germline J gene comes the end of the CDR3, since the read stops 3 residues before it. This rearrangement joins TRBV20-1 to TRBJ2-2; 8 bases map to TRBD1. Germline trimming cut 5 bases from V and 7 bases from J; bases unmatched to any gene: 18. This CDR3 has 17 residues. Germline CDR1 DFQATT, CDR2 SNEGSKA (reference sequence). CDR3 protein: CSAYKPGTGLSGGELFF. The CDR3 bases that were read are TGCAGTGCTTACAAACCCGGGACAGGTCTATCAGGCGGGGAG.

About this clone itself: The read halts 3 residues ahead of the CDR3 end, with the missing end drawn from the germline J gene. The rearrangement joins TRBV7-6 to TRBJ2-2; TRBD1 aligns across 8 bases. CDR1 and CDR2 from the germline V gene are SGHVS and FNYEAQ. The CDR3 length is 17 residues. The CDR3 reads CASSSTLQGEQMEKLFF. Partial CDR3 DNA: TGTGCCAGCAGCTCTACGTTACAGGGGGAGCAAATGGAAAAG.

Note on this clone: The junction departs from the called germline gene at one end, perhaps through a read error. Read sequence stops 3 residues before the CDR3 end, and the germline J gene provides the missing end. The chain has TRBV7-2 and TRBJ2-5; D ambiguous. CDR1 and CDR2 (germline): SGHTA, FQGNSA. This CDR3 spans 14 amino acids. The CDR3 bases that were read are TGTGCCAGCAGCTACACGCTGAACCAAGGGACC. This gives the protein CASSYTLNQGT. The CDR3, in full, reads CASSYTLNQGTQYF.

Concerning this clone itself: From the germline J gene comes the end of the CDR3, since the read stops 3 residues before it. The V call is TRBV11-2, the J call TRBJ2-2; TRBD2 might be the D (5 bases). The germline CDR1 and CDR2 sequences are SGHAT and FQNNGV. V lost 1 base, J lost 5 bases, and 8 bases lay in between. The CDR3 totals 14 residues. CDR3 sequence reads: CASSLGRGTGELFF. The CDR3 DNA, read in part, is TGTGCCAGCAGCTTAGGACGGGGAACCGGGGAG. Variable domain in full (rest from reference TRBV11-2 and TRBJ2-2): EAGVAQSPRYKIIEKRQSVAFWCNPISGHATLYWYQQILGQGPKLLIQFQNNGVVDDSQLPKDRFSAERLKGVDSTLKIQPAKLEDSAVYLCASSLGRGTGELFFGEGSRLTVL.

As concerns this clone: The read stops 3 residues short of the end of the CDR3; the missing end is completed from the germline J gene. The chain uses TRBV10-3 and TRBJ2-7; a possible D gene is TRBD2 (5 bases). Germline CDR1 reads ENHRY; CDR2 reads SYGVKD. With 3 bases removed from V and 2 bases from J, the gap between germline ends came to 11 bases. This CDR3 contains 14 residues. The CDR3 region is CAISEIGVTYEQYF. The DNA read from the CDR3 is TGTGCCATCAGTGAAATCGGGGTTACCTACGAG.